This entry describes one TCR beta chain. The data derive from a study of control samples from healthy donors and cancer patients. TCRdb's table, derived via immunoSEQ multiplex PCR, lists solely in-frame clones and lacks some. The data hold 65,000 to 95,000 clones, with about 89% observed a single time. Germline CDR1 KGHSH, CDR2 LQKENI. The CDR3 loop spans 13 amino acids. The V end was cut by 2 bases, the J end by 7 bases, with 6 bases between. Sequencing used blood. The sequence came from a man aged 45-65 years in good health. This sequence joins TRBV18 and TRBJ1-6; D possibly corresponds to TRBD1 (5 bases). CDR3 sequence: CASSPNRNSPLHF. The CDR3 DNA follows: TGTGCCAGCTCACCAAACAGGAATTCACCCCTCCACTTT.